What follows are 9 T cell receptor beta chains derived from one specimen sequenced in a study of control samples from healthy donors and cancer patients. Assay: immunoSEQ multiplex PCR; the TCRdb copy retains only in-frame clones and omits some. This repertoire shows about 120,000 clones, approximately 90% found once; its top ten account for about 2.5%. Sequencing was carried out using blood. The receptors were gathered from a woman in her 70s in good health.

This clone has a single count. The chain combines TRBV6-5 with TRBJ2-7; D uncertain. The CDR3 extends over 13 amino acids. Trimming took off 0 bases at V and 4 bases at J, with 7 bases between the two ends. The germline V gene encodes CDR1 MNHEY and CDR2 SVGAGI. The CDR3, as DNA: TGTGCCAGCAGTTACTCGGCAGTGTACGAGCAGTACTTC. Translation: CASSYSAVYEQYF.

The chain recombines TRBV4-1 with TRBJ1-2, with D uncertain. The CDR3 is 14 amino acids. With 0 bases removed from V and 0 bases from J, the gap between germline ends came to 5 bases. From germline, CDR1 is MGHRA and CDR2 YSYEKL. CDR3 DNA: TGCGCCAGCAGCCAAGAAATATCTAACTATGGCTACACCTTC. Protein sequence: CASSQEISNYGYTF.

Concerning this clone: One end of the junction varies from germline; a read error may be responsible. The chain is built from TRBV11-2 and TRBJ1-4; D possibly corresponds to TRBD1 (5 bases). This CDR3 contains 12 residues. Looked up from germline, CDR1 is SGHAT and CDR2 is FQNNGV. The CDR3 DNA reads as TGTGCCAGCAGCCTCCTACGGGGCCTCGGAGTGTTT. This translates into CASSLLRGLGVF.

CDR3: CASSVTGGHSYEQYF. CDR3 nucleotides: TGTGCCAGCAGCGTCACGGGGGGACACTCCTACGAGCAGTACTTC. The chain uses TRBV9 and TRBJ2-7, with D tentatively TRBD2 (7 bases). Germline loops: CDR1 SGDLS, CDR2 YYNGEE. The length of the CDR3 is 15 residues. Trimming shortened V by 2 bases and J by 0 bases, and 12 bases separated the two germline ends.

V gene TRBV27 combines with J gene TRBJ2-1, with D tentatively TRBD1 (5 bases). With 1 base removed from V and 0 bases from J, the gap between germline ends came to 16 bases. CDR1 is MNHEY and CDR2 is SMNVEV in the germline V gene (reference sequence). The CDR3 covers 18 residues. The CDR3 spells CASSLFVPGLRSYNEQFF. DNA for the CDR3: TGTGCCAGCAGTTTATTCGTTCCAGGGTTGCGCTCCTACAATGAGCAGTTCTTC.

The chain recombines TRBV3-1 (or the pseudogene TRBV3-2) with TRBJ2-5; the match to TRBD2 covers 12 bases. J gave up 5 bases and V 1 base, and 5 bases lay outside the gene matches. The CDR3 extends over 16 amino acids. Germline assignment: CDR1 LGHDT and CDR2 YNNKEL (reference sequence). The CDR3 protein is CASSQGRTSGAETQYF. The CDR3 DNA sequence: TGTGCCAGCAGCCAAGGAAGGACTAGCGGGGCGGAGACCCAGTACTTC.

The genes are TRBV12-2 and TRBJ1-2. TRBV12-2 is assigned pseudogene status. The CDR3 has 13 amino acids. CDR3 region: CASRSRAVYGYTF. The CDR3 nucleotides are TGTGCAAGTCGCTCTCGGGCGGTCTATGGCTACACCTTC.

The chain is built from TRBV21-1 and TRBJ1-3; the D call in the table, TRBD1, was not verified against the DNA. TRBV21-1 is an annotated pseudogene. The CDR3 contains 16 residues. The DNA of the CDR3 is TGTGCCAGCAGCAAAGTTCTGGCAGGGCGTGGAAACACCATATATTTT. Translating it yields CASSKVLAGRGNTIYF.

The genes are TRBV19 and TRBJ2-7, with 10 bases that match TRBD2. The V gene's germline CDR1 is LNHDA and CDR2 SQIVND (reference sequence). This CDR3 region has 14 residues. V lost 6 bases, J lost 3 bases, and 5 bases stayed unmatched. The CDR3 loop is CASRASGGVYEQYF. The DNA of the CDR3 is TGTGCCAGTAGGGCCAGCGGGGGGGTCTACGAGCAGTACTTC.